Described below is a single T cell receptor (beta chain) sequence and its context. At one end, the junction sequence differs from germline, possibly due to a read error. This sample was included in a study of CD8+CD57+ T cells in acquired aplastic anemia. Germline V lookup: CDR1 SGHRS, CDR2 YFSETQ. This CDR3 is built from 14 residues. Patients picked for sequencing had shown CD8+CD57+ cell expansion detected by flow cytometry. The template for TCR beta VDJ and CDR3 sequence profiling was genomic DNA. TCRdb itself ran the reads through MiXCR, one entry per CDR3 protein. The sample includes hundreds of thousands of distinct CDR3 sequences, roughly 34% of them seen just once.

This TCR came from a human donor with aplastic anemia. Material: sorted CD4+, CD8+, or CD8+CD57+ T cells (not recorded which) from PBMCs. The chain links TRBV5-1 to TRBJ1-4, with a tentative D call TRBD1 (5 bases). CDR3 in amino acids: CASSADSSNEKLFF. CDR3 coding DNA: TGCGCCAGCAGTGCTGACAGCTCTAATGAGAAACTGTTTTTT.